This note documents a single T cell receptor (beta chain) sequence. Its antigen remains unknown. This specimen comes from a study of cytomegalovirus exposure and HLA in healthy donors. In the study overall: Inside one of the first data releases sat 80 million to 95 million unique TCRs taken from HLA-typed donors.

Study-level points and caveats: Per published accounts, TCR beta sequences correctly predicted the HLA-A and HLA-B alleles of most subjects. In a later analysis, a genetic analysis reported fewer productive-TCR N-insertions in an Asian-associated ancestry cluster than the cohort average. The classifier was said to identify cytomegalovirus status with high specificity and sensitivity.

The germline CDR1 and CDR2 sequences are LGHNA and YSLEER. CDR3 length: 16 amino acids. V dropped 0 bases and J dropped 4 bases, with 15 bases sitting between them. PCR was performed using 60 Vbeta and 13 Jbeta primers. The repertoire was sequenced with immunoSEQ multiplex PCR; TCRdb's copy has only in-frame clones and lacks some. The sample holds roughly 150,000 clones, around 84% seen once. This receptor was identified in a man between 25 and 39 years old in good health and CMV-seropositive. Sample: PBMCs. The rearrangement joins TRBV4-3 to TRBJ1-2, with D uncertain. The CDR3 spells CASSQDERGNIYGYTF. The CDR3 bases are TGCGCCAGCAGCCAAGATGAGCGGGGAAACATCTATGGCTACACCTTC.